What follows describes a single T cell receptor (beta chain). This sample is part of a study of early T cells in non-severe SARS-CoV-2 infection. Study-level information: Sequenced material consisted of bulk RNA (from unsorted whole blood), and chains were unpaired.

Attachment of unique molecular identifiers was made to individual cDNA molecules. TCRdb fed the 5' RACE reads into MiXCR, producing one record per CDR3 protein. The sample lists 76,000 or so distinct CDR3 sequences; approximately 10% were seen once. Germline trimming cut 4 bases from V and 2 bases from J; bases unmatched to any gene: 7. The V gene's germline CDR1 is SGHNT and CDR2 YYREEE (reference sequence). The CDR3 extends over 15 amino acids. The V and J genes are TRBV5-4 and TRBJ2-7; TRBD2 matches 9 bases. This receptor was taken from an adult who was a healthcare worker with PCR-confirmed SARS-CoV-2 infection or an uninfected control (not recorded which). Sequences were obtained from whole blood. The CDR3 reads CASSPPSGDPYEQYF. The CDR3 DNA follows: TGTGCCAGCAGCCCCCCTAGCGGGGATCCCTACGAGCAGTACTTC.